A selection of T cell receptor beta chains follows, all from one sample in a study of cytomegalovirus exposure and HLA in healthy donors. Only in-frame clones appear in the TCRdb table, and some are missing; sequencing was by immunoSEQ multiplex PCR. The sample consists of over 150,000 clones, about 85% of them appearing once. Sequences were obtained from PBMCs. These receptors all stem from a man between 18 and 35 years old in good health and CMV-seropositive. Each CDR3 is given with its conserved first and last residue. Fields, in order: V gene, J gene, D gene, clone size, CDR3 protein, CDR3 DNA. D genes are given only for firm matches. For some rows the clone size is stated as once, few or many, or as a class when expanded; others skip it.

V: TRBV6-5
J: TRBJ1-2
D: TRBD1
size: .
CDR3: CASKGGFRAHGYTF
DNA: TGTGCCAGCAAAGGGGGCTTTCGGGCTCATGGCTACACCTTC

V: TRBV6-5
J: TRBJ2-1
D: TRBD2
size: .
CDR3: CASSGGGSRNEQFF
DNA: TGTGCCAGCAGCGGGGGGGGCTCTAGGAATGAGCAGTTCTTC

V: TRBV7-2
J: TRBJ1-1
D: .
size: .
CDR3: CASSWQADTEAFF
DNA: TGTGCCAGCAGCTGGCAAGCGGACACTGAAGCTTTCTTT

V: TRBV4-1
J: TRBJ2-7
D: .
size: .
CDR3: CASSQDQGFSSYEQYF
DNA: TGCGCCAGCAGCCAAGATCAGGGGTTTAGCTCCTACGAGCAGTACTTC

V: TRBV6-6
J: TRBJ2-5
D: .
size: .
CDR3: CASTLGGRAGKETQYF
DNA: TGTGCCAGCACCCTAGGGGGAAGGGCTGGTAAAGAGACCCAGTACTTC

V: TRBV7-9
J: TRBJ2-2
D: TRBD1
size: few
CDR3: CASSRAGGLRTGELFF
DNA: TGTGCCAGCAGCCGGGCAGGGGGCCTCCGTACCGGGGAGCTGTTTTTT

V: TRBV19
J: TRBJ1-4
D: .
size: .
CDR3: CASSPTGATNEKLFF
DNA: TGTGCCAGTAGTCCCACAGGTGCAACTAATGAAAAACTGTTTTTT

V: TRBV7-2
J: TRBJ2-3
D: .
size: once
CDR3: CASRSPGGHTQYF
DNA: TGTGCCAGCAGATCTCCAGGAGGACATACGCAGTATTTT

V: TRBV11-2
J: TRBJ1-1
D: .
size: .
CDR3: CASSLDVGNTEAFF
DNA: TGTGCCAGCAGCTTAGACGTCGGGAACACTGAAGCTTTCTTT

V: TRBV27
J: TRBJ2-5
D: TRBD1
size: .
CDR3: CASSFYRTGGQETQYF
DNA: TGTGCCAGCAGTTTCTACAGGACAGGGGGCCAAGAGACCCAGTACTTC

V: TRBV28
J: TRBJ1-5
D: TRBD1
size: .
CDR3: CASSNPPGTGSLSNQPQHF
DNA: TGTGCCAGCAGTAACCCCCCCGGGACAGGATCTCTTAGCAATCAGCCCCAGCATTTT

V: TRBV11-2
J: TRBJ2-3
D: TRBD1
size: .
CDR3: CASSSGQAHSTDTQYF
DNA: TGTGCCAGCAGCTCGGGACAGGCCCATAGCACAGATACGCAGTATTTT

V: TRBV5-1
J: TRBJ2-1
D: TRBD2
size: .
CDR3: CASSLDRGRGYNEQFF
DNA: TGCGCCAGCAGCTTGGATCGCGGGAGAGGCTACAATGAGCAGTTCTTC

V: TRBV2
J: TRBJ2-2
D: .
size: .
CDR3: CASSVLSGVRTGELFF
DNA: TGTGCCAGCAGTGTGTTAAGCGGAGTTAGGACCGGGGAGCTGTTTTTT

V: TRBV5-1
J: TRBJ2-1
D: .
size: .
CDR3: CASSQEIARTDNEQFF
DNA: TGCGCCAGCAGCCAGGAAATAGCGCGAACCGACAATGAGCAGTTCTTC

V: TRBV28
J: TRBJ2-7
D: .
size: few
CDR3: CASTVSGAREQYF
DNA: TGTGCCAGCACCGTCTCAGGGGCAAGGGAGCAGTACTTC

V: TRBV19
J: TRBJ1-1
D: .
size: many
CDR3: CASRSREGNTEAFF
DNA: TGTGCCAGTAGGAGCAGGGAGGGCAACACTGAAGCTTTCTTT

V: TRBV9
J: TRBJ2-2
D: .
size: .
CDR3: CASSVGGGELFF
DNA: TGTGCCAGCAGCGTAGGAGGCGGGGAGCTGTTTTTT

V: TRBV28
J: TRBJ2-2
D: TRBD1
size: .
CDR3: CASSFKVGQGNTGELFF
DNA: TGTGCCAGCAGTTTTAAGGTGGGACAGGGGAACACCGGGGAGCTGTTTTTT

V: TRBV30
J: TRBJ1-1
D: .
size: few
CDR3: CAWSVGGAAFF
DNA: TGTGCCTGGAGTGTAGGGGGTGCAGCTTTCTTT

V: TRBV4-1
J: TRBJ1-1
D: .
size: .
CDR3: CASSPFRGENTEAFF
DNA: TGCGCCAGCAGCCCTTTTCGGGGGGAGAACACTGAAGCTTTCTTT

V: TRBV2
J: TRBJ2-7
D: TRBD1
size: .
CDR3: CASRRGQSSYEQYF
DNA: TGTGCCAGCAGGAGGGGACAGTCTTCCTACGAGCAGTACTTC

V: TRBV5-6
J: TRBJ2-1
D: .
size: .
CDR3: CASSLEPDKGYNEQFF
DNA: TGTGCCAGCAGCCTCGAGCCGGATAAGGGGTACAATGAGCAGTTCTTC

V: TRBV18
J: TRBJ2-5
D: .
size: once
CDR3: CASSPKKETQYF
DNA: TGTGCCAGCTCCCCTAAGAAAGAGACCCAGTACTTC

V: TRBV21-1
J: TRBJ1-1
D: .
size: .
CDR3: CASSKTGNSTEAFF
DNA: TGTGCCAGCAGCAAAACAGGGAATAGCACTGAAGCTTTCTTT

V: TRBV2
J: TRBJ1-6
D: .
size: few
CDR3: CASSPQDSPLHF
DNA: TGTGCCAGCAGCCCACAGGATTCACCCCTCCACTTT

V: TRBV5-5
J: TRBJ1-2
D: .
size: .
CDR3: CASSSGVGTSYGYTF
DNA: TGTGCCAGCAGCTCGGGGGTCGGTACCTCCTATGGCTACACCTTC

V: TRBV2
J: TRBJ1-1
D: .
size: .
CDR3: CASSVGMGGTEAFF
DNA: TGTGCCAGCAGTGTTGGAATGGGGGGCACTGAAGCTTTCTTT

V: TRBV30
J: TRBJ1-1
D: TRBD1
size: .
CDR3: CAWLRRGRIGTEAFF
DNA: TGTGCCTGGTTAAGGAGGGGGCGCATTGGGACTGAAGCTTTCTTT

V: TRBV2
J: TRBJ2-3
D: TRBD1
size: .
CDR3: CASSKTGGRTDTQYF
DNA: TGTGCCAGCAGTAAGACAGGGGGACGCACAGATACGCAGTATTTT

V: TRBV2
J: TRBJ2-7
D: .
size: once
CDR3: CASSSDGNEQYF
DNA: TGTGCCAGCAGTTCTGACGGGAACGAGCAGTACTTC

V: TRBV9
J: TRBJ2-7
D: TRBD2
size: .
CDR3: CASSVGDSGGIYEQYF
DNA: TGTGCCAGCAGCGTAGGGGACAGCGGGGGGATTTACGAGCAGTACTTC

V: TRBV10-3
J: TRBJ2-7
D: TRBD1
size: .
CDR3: CAISVDRGRAYEQYF
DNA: TGTGCCATCAGTGTGGACAGGGGGCGCGCCTACGAGCAGTACTTC

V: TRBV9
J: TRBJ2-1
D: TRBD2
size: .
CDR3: CASSVGLAGVNEQFF
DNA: TGTGCCAGCAGCGTAGGACTAGCGGGAGTCAATGAGCAGTTCTTC

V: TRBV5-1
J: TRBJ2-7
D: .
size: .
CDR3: CASSPGAEFSYEQYF
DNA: TGCGCCAGCAGCCCTGGGGCCGAATTCTCCTACGAGCAGTACTTC

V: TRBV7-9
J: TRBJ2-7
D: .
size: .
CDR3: CASSLSITGTYEQYF
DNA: TGTGCCAGCAGCTTAAGTATTACAGGGACCTACGAGCAGTACTTC

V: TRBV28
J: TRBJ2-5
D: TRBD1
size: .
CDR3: CASSLGTGGDETQYF
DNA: TGTGCCAGCAGTTTAGGGACAGGGGGCGACGAGACCCAGTACTTC

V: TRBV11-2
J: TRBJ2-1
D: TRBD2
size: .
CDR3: CASSFLRLAWNEQFF
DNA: TGTGCCAGCAGCTTCCTTCGACTAGCTTGGAATGAGCAGTTCTTC

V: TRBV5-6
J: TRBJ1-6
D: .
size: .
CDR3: CASSFVRGQSPLHF
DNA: TGTGCCAGCAGCTTCGTTCGGGGACAATCACCCCTCCACTTT

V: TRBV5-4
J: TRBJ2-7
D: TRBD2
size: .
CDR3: CASSPTSGGSGYEQYF
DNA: TGTGCCAGCAGCCCGACTAGCGGGGGAAGTGGCTACGAGCAGTACTTC

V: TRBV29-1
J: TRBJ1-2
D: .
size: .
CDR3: CSVVIGGLGYTF
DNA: TGCAGCGTTGTAATCGGGGGACTTGGCTACACCTTC

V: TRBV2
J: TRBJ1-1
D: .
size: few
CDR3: CASSEAELGGGRTEAFF
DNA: TGTGCCAGCAGTGAAGCGGAACTAGGGGGGGGCCGCACTGAAGCTTTCTTT

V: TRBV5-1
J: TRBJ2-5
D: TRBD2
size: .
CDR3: CASTNELAGLMRETQYF
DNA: TGCGCCAGTACGAACGAACTAGCGGGGTTAATGCGGGAGACCCAGTACTTC

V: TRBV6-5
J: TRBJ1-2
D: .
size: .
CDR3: CASSYTQTRPYGYTF
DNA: TGTGCCAGCAGTTACACCCAAACGAGGCCCTATGGCTACACCTTC

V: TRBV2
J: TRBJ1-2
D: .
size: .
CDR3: CASILGLSSYGYTF
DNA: TGTGCCAGCATCCTCGGTTTGTCATCGTATGGCTACACCTTC

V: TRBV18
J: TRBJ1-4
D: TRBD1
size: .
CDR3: CASSRTGIGEKLFF
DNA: TGTGCCAGCTCACGGACAGGGATAGGTGAAAAACTGTTTTTT

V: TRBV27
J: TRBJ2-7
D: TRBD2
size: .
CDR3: CASSLTSGSPEQYF
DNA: TGTGCCAGCAGTTTGACTAGCGGGTCACCCGAGCAGTACTTC

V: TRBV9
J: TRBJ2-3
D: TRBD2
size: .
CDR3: CASSVAAGADTQYF
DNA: TGTGCCAGCAGCGTAGCAGCGGGAGCAGATACGCAGTATTTT

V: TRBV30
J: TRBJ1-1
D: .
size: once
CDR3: CAWSPGLNTEAFF
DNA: TGTGCCTGGAGTCCAGGCCTCAACACTGAAGCTTTCTTT

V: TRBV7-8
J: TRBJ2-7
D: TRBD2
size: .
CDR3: CASSPGRTSGRSGQYF
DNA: TGTGCCAGCAGCCCAGGCCGGACTAGCGGGAGATCAGGGCAGTACTTC